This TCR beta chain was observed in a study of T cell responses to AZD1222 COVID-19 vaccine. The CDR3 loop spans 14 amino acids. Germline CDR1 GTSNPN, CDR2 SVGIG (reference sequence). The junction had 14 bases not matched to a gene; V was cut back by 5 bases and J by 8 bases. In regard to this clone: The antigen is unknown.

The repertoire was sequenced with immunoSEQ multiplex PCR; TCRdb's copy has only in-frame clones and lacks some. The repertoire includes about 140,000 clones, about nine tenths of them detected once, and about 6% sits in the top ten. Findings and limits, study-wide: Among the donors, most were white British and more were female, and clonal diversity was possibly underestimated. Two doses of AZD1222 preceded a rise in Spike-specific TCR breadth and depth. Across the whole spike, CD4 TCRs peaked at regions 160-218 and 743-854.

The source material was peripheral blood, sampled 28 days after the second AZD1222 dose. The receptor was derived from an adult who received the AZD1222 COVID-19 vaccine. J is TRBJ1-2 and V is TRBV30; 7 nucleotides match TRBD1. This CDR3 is CAWDRTGRLGGYTF. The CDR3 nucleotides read TGTGCCTGGGATAGGACAGGACGTCTTGGGGGCTACACCTTC.